Each of the 18 T cell receptor beta chains below was sequenced from the same sample in a study of blood T cell repertoires in COVID-19. Assay: immunoSEQ multiplex PCR; the TCRdb copy retains only in-frame clones and omits some. The table records about 29,000 clones, about three quarters of them present only once. Sequenced input: peripheral blood. Source of these receptors: a woman aged 70 to 79 with active or convalescent COVID-19.

The gene calls are TRBV27 and TRBJ1-6; 7 nucleotides align to TRBD1. The V and J ends lost 7 bases and 6 bases, in that order; junction bases with no gene match: 6. Germline CDR1 MNHEY, CDR2 SMNVEV (reference sequence). This CDR3 spans 14 amino acids. The DNA for the CDR3 is TGTGCCAGCACTTACAGGGGTGGTAATTCACCCCTCCACTTT. It specifies CASTYRGGNSPLHF.

The chain employs TRBV11-2 and TRBJ2-2, with D perhaps matching TRBD1 (5 bases). V gave up 4 bases and J gave up 2 bases, with 11 bases separating them. The CDR3 spans 15 residues. Germline V lookup: CDR1 SGHAT, CDR2 FQNNGV. CDR3 nucleotide sequence: TGTGCCAGCAGCTCGACGAGGACAAACACCGGGGAGCTGTTTTTT. This gives the protein CASSSTRTNTGELFF.

A few counts support this clone. V gene TRBV9 combines with J gene TRBJ2-5, with 8 bases identical to TRBD1. Losses at the gene ends were 4 bases for V and 2 bases for J; bases not matched to a gene: 4. In germline, CDR1 is SGDLS, CDR2 YYNGEE. This CDR3 has 14 amino acids. DNA of the CDR3: TGTGCCAGCAGCCCAAGACAGGGGCAAGAGACCCAGTACTTC. This sequence encodes CASSPRQGQETQYF.

This clone was detected a few times. The chain recombines TRBV4-1 with TRBJ2-3; TRBD2 matches 8 bases. The CDR3 loop spans 17 amino acids. The trim removed 1 base at V and 2 bases at J, leaving 8 bases unmatched. Looked up from germline, CDR1 is MGHRA and CDR2 is YSYEKL. The CDR3 loop is CASSQVLTSGVTDTQYF. The CDR3 DNA sequence: TGCGCCAGCAGCCAAGTACTAACTAGCGGCGTCACAGATACGCAGTATTTT.

This clone was detected only once. The rearrangement uses TRBV29-1 and TRBJ2-2; 10 nucleotides agree with TRBD1. CDR3 length: 13 amino acids. In germline, CDR1 is SQVTM, CDR2 ANQGSEA. V lost 7 bases to trimming and J lost 7 bases; unmatched junction nucleotides: 6. The CDR3 sequence: CSGGTGADGELFF. The CDR3 DNA reads TGCAGCGGAGGGACAGGGGCGGACGGGGAGCTGTTTTTT.

V gene TRBV11-2 combines with J gene TRBJ2-7; TRBD2 is a possible D gene (6 bases). V was shortened by 0 bases and J by 0 bases, with 9 bases between the two germline ends. CDR1 and CDR2 from the germline V gene are SGHAT and FQNNGV. The CDR3 has 15 residues. CDR3 loop: CASSLDLTSSYEQYF. The CDR3 DNA reads as TGTGCCAGCAGCTTAGATTTGACTAGCTCCTACGAGCAGTACTTC. Together with reference TRBV11-2 and TRBJ2-7, the CDR3 gives the full variable domain: EAGVAQSPRYKIIEKRQSVAFWCNPISGHATLYWYQQILGQGPKLLIQFQNNGVVDDSQLPKDRFSAERLKGVDSTLKIQPAKLEDSAVYLCASSLDLTSSYEQYFGPGTRLTVT.

CDR3 region: CASRARTAEQFF. DNA of the CDR3: TGTGCCAGCAGGGCAAGGACAGCCGAGCAGTTCTTC. The chain has TRBV2 and TRBJ2-1, with D perhaps matching TRBD1 (6 bases). V lost 6 bases, J lost 10 bases, and 13 bases lay in between. CDR3 length equals 12 residues. CDR1 is SNHLY, CDR2 FYNNEI, per germline. The whole variable domain, remainder taken from reference TRBV2 and TRBJ2-1, is EPEVTQTPSHQVTQMGQEVILRCVPISNHLYFYWYRQILGQKVEFLVSFYNNEISEKSEIFDDQFSVERPDGSNFTLKIRSTKLEDSAMYFCASRARTAEQFFGPGTRLTVL.

The chain has TRBV7-9 and TRBJ1-3; no definite D call. V was trimmed by 0 bases and J by 4 bases, leaving 10 bases between them. Germline values: CDR1 SEHNR, CDR2 FQNEAQ (reference sequence). This CDR3 spans 15 amino acids. In DNA, the CDR3 is TGTGCCAGCAGCTTAGCGGGCAGTCTCGGAAACACCATATATTTT. It codes for CASSLAGSLGNTIYF.

In this sample, this clone turned up once. V usage is TRBV6-2 or TRBV6-3 and J usage is TRBJ1-2; D uncertain. CDR3 length equals 14 residues. Germline-derived CDR1 and CDR2 are MNHEY and SVGEGT. V was clipped by 5 bases and J by 4 bases, with 14 bases between them. The CDR3 region has the DNA TGTGCCAGCAGTGACCTGACGGAGGCCTATGGCTACACCTTC. It codes for CASSDLTEAYGYTF.

The genes are TRBV6-4 and TRBJ1-2; TRBD1 aligns across 7 bases. This CDR3 is 11 amino acids long. Germline CDR1 MRHNA, CDR2 SNTAGT. V was clipped by 8 bases and J by 10 bases; unmatched bases: 7. CDR3 bases: TGTGCCAGCTGGTCAGGGGGTACCTACACCTTC. Protein product: CASWSGGTYTF.

The genes are TRBV7-8 and TRBJ2-2; tentative D call: TRBD1 (6 bases). The V gene's germline CDR1 is SGHVS and CDR2 FQNEAQ. This CDR3 is built from 14 residues. Trimming shortened V by 4 bases and J by 8 bases, and 14 bases separated the two germline ends. CDR3 in amino acids: CASSSNRVWGELFF. CDR3 DNA: TGTGCCAGCAGCTCAAACAGGGTTTGGGGGGAGCTGTTTTTT. Filled out from reference TRBV7-8 and TRBJ2-2, the complete variable domain reads GAGVSQSPRYKVAKRGQDVALRCDPISGHVSLFWYQQALGQGPEFLTYFQNEAQLDKSGLPSDRFFAERPEGSVSTLKIQRTQQEDSAVYLCASSSNRVWGELFFGEGSRLTVL.

The CDR3 DNA reads TGTGCCAGCAGTGTTACAGGGGAGCCTGAAGCTTTCTTT. Translating gives CASSVTGEPEAFF. The V call is TRBV27, the J call TRBJ1-1; 7 bases line up with TRBD1. V shed 5 bases, J shed 6 bases, and the junction held 6 bases outside the gene matches. Germline V gene sequence: CDR1 MNHEY, CDR2 SMNVEV (reference sequence). The CDR3 is made up of 13 amino acids.

This clone was detected once. V is TRBV15 and J is TRBJ2-2; tentatively, D is TRBD1 (5 bases). Per germline, CDR1 LNHNV and CDR2 YYDKDF (reference sequence). V lost 6 bases and J 6 bases, leaving 11 bases between the germline ends. CDR3 length equals 13 residues. For the CDR3, the DNA is TGTGCCACCAGGGGATCAGGGTCCGGGGAGCTGTTTTTT. It is translated as CATRGSGSGELFF.

The chain couples TRBV29-1 to TRBJ1-2; 9 bases align to TRBD1. CDR3 length: 13 residues. The germline V gene has CDR1 SQVTM and CDR2 ANQGSEA. V trimming: 7 bases; J trimming: 6 bases; junction bases outside the gene matches: 9. CDR3 in amino acids: CSATMDRGDGYTF. In DNA, the CDR3 is TGCAGCGCAACGATGGACAGGGGTGATGGCTACACCTTC.

The chain recombines TRBV7-9 with TRBJ2-7; D perhaps matches TRBD2 (5 bases). The length of the CDR3 is 15 residues. V was cut by 0 bases and J by 0 bases, with 9 bases left in between. Germline V gene data show CDR1 as SEHNR and CDR2 as FQNEAQ (reference sequence). The CDR3 DNA is TGTGCCAGCAGCTTAGCTGGCGGGCTCTCCTACGAGCAGTACTTC. It codes for CASSLAGGLSYEQYF.

CDR3 in DNA: TGTGCCAGCACCGAGGAGGGACTTCAGTACTTC. Amino acid sequence: CASTEEGLQYF. The chain uses TRBV6-5 and TRBJ2-4; D possibly corresponds to TRBD2 (6 bases). Trimming pared 7 bases from V and 11 bases from J, leaving 12 bases between. The CDR3 has 11 amino acids. The germline V gene encodes CDR1 MNHEY and CDR2 SVGAGI.

The chain is built from TRBV19 and TRBJ1-2; TRBD1 agrees at 7 bases. The CDR3 loop spans 16 amino acids. J was trimmed by 1 base and V by 3 bases; bases with no gene match: 8. Germline CDR1 is LNHDA and CDR2 is SQIVND (reference sequence). CDR3 amino acids: CASSIERTGINYGYTF. The CDR3 DNA is TGTGCCAGTAGTATCGAAAGGACAGGAATTAACTATGGCTACACCTTC.

This chain connects TRBV19 to TRBJ1-1; D is possibly TRBD1 (5 bases). V dropped 6 bases and J dropped 5 bases, with 13 bases sitting between them. The germline CDR1 and CDR2 sequences are LNHDA and SQIVND (reference sequence). The CDR3 sequence is 13 residues long. DNA of the CDR3: TGTGCCAGTAGCCACAGGAGAGTTACTGAAGCTTTCTTT. This codes for CASSHRRVTEAFF.